The present entry profiles one T cell receptor (beta chain) with its context. In germline, CDR1 is SGHRS, CDR2 YFSETQ. The CDR3 loop spans 16 amino acids. V trimming: 0 bases; J trimming: 3 bases; junction bases outside the gene matches: 6. Sequencing used immunoSEQ multiplex PCR; TCRdb keeps in-frame clones, though not all of them. Among more than 200,000 clones listed, roughly 84% were seen once. This sample stems from a study of blood T cell repertoires in COVID-19. For the study at large: The United States, Italy and Spain were the sources of the acute and convalescent COVID-19 samples.

The chain uses TRBV5-1 and TRBJ1-3; 7 nucleotides match TRBD1. The source material was peripheral blood. The sequence derives from a woman aged 40 to 50 who had recovered from COVID-19. The CDR3 reads CASSLARQGLGNTIYF. CDR3 DNA sequence: TGCGCCAGCAGCTTGGCCCGACAGGGACTTGGAAACACCATATATTTT.